This section outlines one T cell receptor beta chain sequence together with its context. Some clones are missing from TCRdb's copy, which holds only in-frame ones; the method was immunoSEQ multiplex PCR. This sample has about 67,000 clones, with 91% found just once. This entry comes from a study of T cell changes during pregnancy in multiple sclerosis. In germline, CDR1 is SGHRS, CDR2 YFSETQ. V dropped 4 bases and J dropped 2 bases, with 22 bases sitting between them. The length of the CDR3 is 18 residues. The rearrangement links TRBV5-1 to TRBJ2-1; D is unclear. The sequences come from peripheral blood, collected in the first trimester of pregnancy. This TCR was recovered from a female donor with multiple sclerosis, enrolled in a pregnancy study. The CDR3 spells CASSLTIGTILAYNEQFF. The CDR3 coding sequence is TGCGCCAGCAGCCTAACTATAGGAACTATATTGGCCTACAATGAGCAGTTCTTC.